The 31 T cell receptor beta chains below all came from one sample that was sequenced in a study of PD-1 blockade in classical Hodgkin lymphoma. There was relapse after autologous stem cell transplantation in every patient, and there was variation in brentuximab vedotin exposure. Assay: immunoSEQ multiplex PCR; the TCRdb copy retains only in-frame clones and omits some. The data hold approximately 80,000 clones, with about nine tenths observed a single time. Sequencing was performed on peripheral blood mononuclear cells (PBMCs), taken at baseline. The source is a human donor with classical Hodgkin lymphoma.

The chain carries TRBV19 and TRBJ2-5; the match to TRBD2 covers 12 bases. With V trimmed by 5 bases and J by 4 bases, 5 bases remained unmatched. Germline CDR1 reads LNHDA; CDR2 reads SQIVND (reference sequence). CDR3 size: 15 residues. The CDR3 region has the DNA TGTGCCAGTAGTCCAGAGGGACTAGCGGGAGAGACCCAGTACTTC. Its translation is CASSPEGLAGETQYF.

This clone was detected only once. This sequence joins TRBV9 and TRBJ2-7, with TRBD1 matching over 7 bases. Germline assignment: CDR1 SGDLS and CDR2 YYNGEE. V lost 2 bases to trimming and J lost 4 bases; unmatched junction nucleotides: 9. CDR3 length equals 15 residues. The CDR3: CASSVGDSTFYEQYF. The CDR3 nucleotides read TGTGCCAGCAGCGTTGGGGACAGTACTTTTTACGAGCAGTACTTC.

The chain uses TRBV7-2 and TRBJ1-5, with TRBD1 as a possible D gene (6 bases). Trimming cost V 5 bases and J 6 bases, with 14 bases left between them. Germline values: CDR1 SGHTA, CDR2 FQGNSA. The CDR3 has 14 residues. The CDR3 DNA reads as TGTGCCAGCAGCGTTAGAGGGGGGGGTCAGCCCCAGCATTTT. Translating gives CASSVRGGGQPQHF.

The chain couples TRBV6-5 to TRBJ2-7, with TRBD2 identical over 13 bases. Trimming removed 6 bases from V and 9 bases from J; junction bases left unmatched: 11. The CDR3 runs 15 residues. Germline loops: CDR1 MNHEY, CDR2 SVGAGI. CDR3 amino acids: CASRPPGLAGIVQYF. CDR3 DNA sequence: TGTGCCAGCAGACCCCCGGGACTAGCGGGAATTGTGCAGTACTTC.

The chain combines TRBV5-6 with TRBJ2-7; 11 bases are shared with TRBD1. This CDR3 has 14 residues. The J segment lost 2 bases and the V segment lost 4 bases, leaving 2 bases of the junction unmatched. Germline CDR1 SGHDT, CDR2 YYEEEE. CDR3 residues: CASSTGQGAYEQYF. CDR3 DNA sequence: TGTGCCAGCAGCACGGGACAGGGGGCCTACGAGCAGTACTTC.

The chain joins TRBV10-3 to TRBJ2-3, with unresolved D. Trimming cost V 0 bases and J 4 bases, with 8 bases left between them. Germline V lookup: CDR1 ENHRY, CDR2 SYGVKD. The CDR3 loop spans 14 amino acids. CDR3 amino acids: CAISESSSPDTQYF. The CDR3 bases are TGTGCCATCAGTGAGTCTAGCTCTCCAGATACGCAGTATTTT.

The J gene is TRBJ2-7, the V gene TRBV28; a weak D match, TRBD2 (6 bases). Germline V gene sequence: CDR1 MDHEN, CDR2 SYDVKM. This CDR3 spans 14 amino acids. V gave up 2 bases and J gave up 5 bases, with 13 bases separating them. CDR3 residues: CASSLQGGRDEQYF. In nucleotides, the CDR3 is TGTGCCAGCAGTTTACAGGGAGGTAGGGACGAGCAGTACTTC.

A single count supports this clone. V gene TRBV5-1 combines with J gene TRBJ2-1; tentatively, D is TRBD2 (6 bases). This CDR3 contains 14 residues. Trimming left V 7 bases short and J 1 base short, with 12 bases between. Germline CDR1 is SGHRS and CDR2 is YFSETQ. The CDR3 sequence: CASHMTSSYNEQFF. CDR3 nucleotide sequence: TGCGCCAGCCATATGACTAGTTCCTACAATGAGCAGTTCTTC.

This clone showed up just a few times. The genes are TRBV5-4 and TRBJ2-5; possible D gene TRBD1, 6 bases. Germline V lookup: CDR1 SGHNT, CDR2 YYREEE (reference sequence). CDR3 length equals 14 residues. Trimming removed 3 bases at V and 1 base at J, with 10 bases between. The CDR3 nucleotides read TGTGCCAGCAGCTCCTGGGGGCCCCAAGAGACCCAGTACTTC. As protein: CASSSWGPQETQYF.

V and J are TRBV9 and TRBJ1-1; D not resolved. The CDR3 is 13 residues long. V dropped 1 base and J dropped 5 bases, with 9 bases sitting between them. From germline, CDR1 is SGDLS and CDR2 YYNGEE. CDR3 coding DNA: TGTGCCAGCAGCGTATCCCCCTTGACTGAAGCTTTCTTT. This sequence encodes CASSVSPLTEAFF.

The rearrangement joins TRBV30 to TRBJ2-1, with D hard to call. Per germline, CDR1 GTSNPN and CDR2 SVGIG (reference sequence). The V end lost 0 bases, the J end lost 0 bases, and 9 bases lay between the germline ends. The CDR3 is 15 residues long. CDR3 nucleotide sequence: TGTGCCTGGAGTGTGGGTGGCGTCTCCTACAATGAGCAGTTCTTC. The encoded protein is CAWSVGGVSYNEQFF.

The CDR3 loop is CASSPSGGYEQYF. The CDR3 DNA reads as TGCGCCAGCAGCCCATCGGGGGGGTACGAGCAGTACTTC. The rearrangement links TRBV5-1 to TRBJ2-7; 8 bases fit TRBD2. The CDR3 length is 13 residues. CDR1 and CDR2 from the germline V gene are SGHRS and YFSETQ. V dropped 4 bases and J dropped 4; count of bases not matched to a gene: 4.

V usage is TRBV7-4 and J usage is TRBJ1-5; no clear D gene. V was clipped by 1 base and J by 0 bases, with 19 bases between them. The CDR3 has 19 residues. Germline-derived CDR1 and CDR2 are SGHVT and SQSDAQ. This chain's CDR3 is CASSLEDQPEKYSNQPQHF. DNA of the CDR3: TGTGCCAGCAGCTTAGAAGACCAGCCGGAGAAATATAGCAATCAGCCCCAGCATTTT.

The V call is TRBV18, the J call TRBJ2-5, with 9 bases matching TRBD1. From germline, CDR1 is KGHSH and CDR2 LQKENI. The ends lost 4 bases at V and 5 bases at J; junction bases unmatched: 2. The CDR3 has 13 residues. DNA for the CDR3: TGTGCCAGCTCACTCGGACAGGGGGAGACCCAGTACTTC. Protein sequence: CASSLGQGETQYF. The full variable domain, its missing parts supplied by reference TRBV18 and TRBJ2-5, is NAGVMQNPRHLVRRRGQEARLRCSPMKGHSHVYWYRQLPEEGLKFMVYLQKENIIDESGMPKERFSAEFPKEGPSILRIQQVVRGDSAAYFCASSLGQGETQYFGPGTRLLVL.

The CDR3 nucleotides are TGTGCCAGCAGTGCTCAAGGTCGGGGACAGCCCCAGCATTTT. Translated: CASSAQGRGQPQHF. V usage is TRBV6-1 and J usage is TRBJ1-5, with no clear D. This CDR3 comprises 14 residues. With 4 bases removed from V and 7 bases from J, the gap between germline ends came to 14 bases. Germline loops: CDR1 MNHNS, CDR2 SASEGT.

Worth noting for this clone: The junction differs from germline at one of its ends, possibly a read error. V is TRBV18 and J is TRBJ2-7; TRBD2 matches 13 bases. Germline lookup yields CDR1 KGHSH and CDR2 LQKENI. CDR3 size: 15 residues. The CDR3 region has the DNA TGTGCCAGCTTACCAACCGGGACTAGCGGGACTCGGCAGTACTTC. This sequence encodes CASLPTGTSGTRQYF.

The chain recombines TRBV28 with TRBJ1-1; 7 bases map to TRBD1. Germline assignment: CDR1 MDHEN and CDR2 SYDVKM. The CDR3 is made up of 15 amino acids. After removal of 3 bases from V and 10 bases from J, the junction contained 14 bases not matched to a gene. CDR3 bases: TGTGCCAGCAGTTTGAGTAGTACAGGGGAATCGGGAGCTTTCTTT. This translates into CASSLSSTGESGAFF.

The CDR3 spells CASSLVLAGAKNIQYF. The CDR3 bases are TGTGCCAGCAGCTTGGTGCTAGCGGGGGCCAAAAACATTCAGTACTTC. This chain links TRBV5-4 with TRBJ2-4, with TRBD2 matching over 9 bases. After removal of 0 bases from V and 1 base from J, the junction contained 2 bases not matched to a gene. This CDR3 comprises 16 residues. Germline V gene data show CDR1 as SGHNT and CDR2 as YYREEE (reference sequence).

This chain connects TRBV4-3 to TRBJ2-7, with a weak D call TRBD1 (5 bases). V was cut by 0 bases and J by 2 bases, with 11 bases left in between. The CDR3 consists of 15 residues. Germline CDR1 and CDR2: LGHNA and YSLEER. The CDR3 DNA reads TGCGCCAGCAGCCAAGATTCGACAGCAACCTACGAGCAGTACTTC. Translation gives CASSQDSTATYEQYF.

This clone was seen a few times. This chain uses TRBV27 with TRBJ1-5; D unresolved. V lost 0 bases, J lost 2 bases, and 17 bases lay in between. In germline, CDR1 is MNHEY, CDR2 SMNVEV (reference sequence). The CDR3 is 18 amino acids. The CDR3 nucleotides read TGTGCCAGCAGTTTATCGATCTCTCCGGGTAGTGGCAATCAGCCCCAGCATTTT. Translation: CASSLSISPGSGNQPQHF.

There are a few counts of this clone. The CDR3 spells CASSFYSRSGLGTEAFF. The CDR3 region has the DNA TGTGCCAGCAGCTTCTACTCTCGCTCCGGCTTGGGGACTGAAGCTTTCTTT. V gene TRBV5-6 combines with J gene TRBJ1-1; no firm D call. The V end lost 2 bases, the J end lost 5 bases, and 22 bases lay between the germline ends. CDR1 is SGHDT, CDR2 YYEEEE, per germline. The length of the CDR3 is 17 residues.

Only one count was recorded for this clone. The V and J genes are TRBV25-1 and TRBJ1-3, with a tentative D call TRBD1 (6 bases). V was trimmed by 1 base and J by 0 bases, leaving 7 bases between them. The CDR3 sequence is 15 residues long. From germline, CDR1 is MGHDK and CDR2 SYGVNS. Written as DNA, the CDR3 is TGTGCCAGCAGTGAATGGGGGCTCTCTGGAAACACCATATATTTT. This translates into CASSEWGLSGNTIYF. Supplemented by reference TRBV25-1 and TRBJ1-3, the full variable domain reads EADIYQTPRYLVIGTGKKITLECSQTMGHDKMYWYQQDPGMELHLIHYSYGVNSTEKGDLSSESTVSRIRTEHFPLTLESARPSHTSQYLCASSEWGLSGNTIYFGEGSWLTVV.

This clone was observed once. The CDR3 bases are TGTGCCAGCAGCTCGGACGGTTACGAGCAGTACTTC. Amino acids: CASSSDGYEQYF. The chain combines TRBV5-4 with TRBJ2-7; D remains unclear. This CDR3 contains 12 residues. With 3 bases removed from V and 4 bases from J, the gap between germline ends came to 8 bases. Germline assignment: CDR1 SGHNT and CDR2 YYREEE (reference sequence).

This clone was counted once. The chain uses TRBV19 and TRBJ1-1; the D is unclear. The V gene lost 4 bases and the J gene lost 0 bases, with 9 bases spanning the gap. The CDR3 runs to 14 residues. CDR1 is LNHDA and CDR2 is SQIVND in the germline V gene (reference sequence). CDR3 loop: CASSTGLMNTEAFF. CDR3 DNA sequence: TGTGCCAGTAGTACGGGCCTAATGAACACTGAAGCTTTCTTT.

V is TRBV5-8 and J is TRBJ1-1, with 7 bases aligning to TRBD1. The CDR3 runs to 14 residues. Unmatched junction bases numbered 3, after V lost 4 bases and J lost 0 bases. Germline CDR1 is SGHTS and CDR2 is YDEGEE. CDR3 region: CASSPGGMNTEAFF. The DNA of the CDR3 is TGTGCCAGCAGCCCAGGGGGGATGAACACTGAAGCTTTCTTT.

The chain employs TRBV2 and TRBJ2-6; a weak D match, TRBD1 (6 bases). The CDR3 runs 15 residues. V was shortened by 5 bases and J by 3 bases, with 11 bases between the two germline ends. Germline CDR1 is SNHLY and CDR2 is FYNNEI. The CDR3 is CASSKGVGGANVLTF. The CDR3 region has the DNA TGTGCCAGCAGTAAGGGGGTTGGTGGGGCCAACGTCCTGACTTTC. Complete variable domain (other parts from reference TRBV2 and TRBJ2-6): EPEVTQTPSHQVTQMGQEVILRCVPISNHLYFYWYRQILGQKVEFLVSFYNNEISEKSEIFDDQFSVERPDGSNFTLKIRSTKLEDSAMYFCASSKGVGGANVLTFGAGSRLTVL.

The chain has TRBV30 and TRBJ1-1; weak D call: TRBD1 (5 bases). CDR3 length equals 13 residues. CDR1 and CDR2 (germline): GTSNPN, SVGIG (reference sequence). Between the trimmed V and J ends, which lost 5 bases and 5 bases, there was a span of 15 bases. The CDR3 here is CAWVIGGETEAFF. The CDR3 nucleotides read TGTGCCTGGGTTATCGGGGGAGAGACTGAAGCTTTCTTT.

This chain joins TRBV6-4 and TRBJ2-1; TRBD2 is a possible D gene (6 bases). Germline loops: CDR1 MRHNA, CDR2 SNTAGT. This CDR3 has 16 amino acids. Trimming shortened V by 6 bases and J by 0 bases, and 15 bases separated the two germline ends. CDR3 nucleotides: TGTGCCAGCAGACGAAGCGCTAGCGACTCCTACAATGAGCAGTTCTTC. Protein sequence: CASRRSASDSYNEQFF.

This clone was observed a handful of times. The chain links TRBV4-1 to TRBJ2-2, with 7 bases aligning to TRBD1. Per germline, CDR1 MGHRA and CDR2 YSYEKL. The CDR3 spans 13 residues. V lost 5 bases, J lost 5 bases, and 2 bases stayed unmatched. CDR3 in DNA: TGCGCCAGCAGCGACAGGGATACCGGGGAGCTGTTTTTT. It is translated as CASSDRDTGELFF.

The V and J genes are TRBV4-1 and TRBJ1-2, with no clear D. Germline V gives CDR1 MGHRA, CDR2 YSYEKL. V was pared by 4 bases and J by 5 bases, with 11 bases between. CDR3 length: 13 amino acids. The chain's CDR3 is CASSPTLRYGYTF. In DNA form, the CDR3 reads TGCGCCAGCAGCCCAACCTTGAGGTATGGCTACACCTTC.

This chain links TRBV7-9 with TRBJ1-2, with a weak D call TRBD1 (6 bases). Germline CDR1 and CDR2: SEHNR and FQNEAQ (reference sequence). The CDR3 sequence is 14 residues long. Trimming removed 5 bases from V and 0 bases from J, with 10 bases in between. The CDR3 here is CASSLTGANYGYTF. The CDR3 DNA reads TGTGCCAGCAGCCTGACAGGAGCTAACTATGGCTACACCTTC. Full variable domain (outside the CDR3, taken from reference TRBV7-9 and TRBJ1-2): DTGVSQNPRHKITKRGQNVTFRCDPISEHNRLYWYRQTLGQGPEFLTYFQNEAQLEKSRLLSDRFSAERPKGSFSTLEIQRTEQGDSAMYLCASSLTGANYGYTFGSGTRLTVV.